Listed here are 11 T cell receptor beta chains from one sample, sequenced in a study of T cell changes during pregnancy in multiple sclerosis. Using immunoSEQ multiplex PCR, the repertoire was profiled, and TCRdb retains in-frame clones only, with some absent. The profile shows 70,000 to 95,000 clones, 90% to 95% of them singletons. The sample was peripheral blood, taken in the third trimester of pregnancy. These receptors all stem from a female donor with multiple sclerosis, enrolled in a pregnancy study.

The chain uses TRBV2 and TRBJ2-1; 9 nucleotides agree with TRBD1. The CDR3 loop spans 15 amino acids. After removal of 6 bases from V and 4 bases from J, the junction contained 7 bases not matched to a gene. The V gene's germline CDR1 is SNHLY and CDR2 FYNNEI. CDR3 in DNA: TGTGCCAGCAGCAGAGGGGACAGGGCTTACAATGAGCAGTTCTTC. It encodes CASSRGDRAYNEQFF. The variable domain in full, with the rest retrieved from reference TRBV2 and TRBJ2-1, is EPEVTQTPSHQVTQMGQEVILRCVPISNHLYFYWYRQILGQKVEFLVSFYNNEISEKSEIFDDQFSVERPDGSNFTLKIRSTKLEDSAMYFCASSRGDRAYNEQFFGPGTRLTVL.

The J gene is TRBJ2-3, the V gene TRBV29-1; 9 positions agree with TRBD2. Unmatched junction bases numbered 2, after V lost 0 bases and J lost 7 bases. The CDR3 runs to 13 residues. Per the germline V gene, CDR1 is SQVTM and CDR2 is ANQGSEA. CDR3 coding DNA: TGCAGCGTTGAAGATAGCGGGGGAAATACGCAGTATTTT. This encodes CSVEDSGGNTQYF.

This sequence joins TRBV28 and TRBJ2-7; D is perhaps TRBD1 (7 bases). The CDR3 spans 16 residues. Germline V gene sequence: CDR1 MDHEN, CDR2 SYDVKM. The ends were cut back, 3 bases at V and 3 bases at J, with 18 bases in the middle. CDR3 DNA: TGTGCCAGCAGTTTTTCCGGGGGACAGAAATACTACGAGCAGTACTTC. It yields the protein CASSFSGGQKYYEQYF.

CDR3 loop: CASSPQGGRLGQYF. Written as DNA, the CDR3 is TGTGCCAGCTCACCACAGGGGGGGCGTTTAGGGCAGTACTTC. This chain connects TRBV18 to TRBJ2-7; possibly TRBD2 for D (7 bases). This CDR3 has 14 residues. Germline assignment: CDR1 KGHSH and CDR2 LQKENI. Trimming took 1 base from V and 9 from J, leaving 16 bases between them.

The rearrangement uses TRBV5-4 and TRBJ2-3; 10 bases are shared with TRBD2. The CDR3 runs to 19 residues. The V gene end was trimmed by 4 bases and the J gene end by 0 bases; junction bases not matched to a gene: 14. The germline V gene has CDR1 SGHNT and CDR2 YYREEE (reference sequence). The DNA of the CDR3 is TGTGCCAGCAGCCACCCGTCGTACCGACTAGCGGGTAGCACAGATACGCAGTATTTT. This gives the protein CASSHPSYRLAGSTDTQYF.

The chain has TRBV7-6 and TRBJ2-5, with 7 bases aligning to TRBD2. The CDR3 extends over 16 amino acids. Germline trimming cut 2 bases from V and 4 bases from J; bases unmatched to any gene: 10. Germline loops: CDR1 SGHVS, CDR2 FNYEAQ. CDR3 amino acids: CASSLKGGRVRETQYF. CDR3 bases: TGTGCCAGCAGCTTAAAAGGAGGGAGGGTTAGAGAGACCCAGTACTTC.

The V and J genes are TRBV28 and TRBJ1-5; 7 bases map to TRBD1. Germline V CDR1 and CDR2: MDHEN, SYDVKM. Trimming took 11 bases from V and 5 from J; bases not matched to a gene: 6. The CDR3 is 12 amino acids. CDR3 protein: CAVDREDQPQHF. DNA for the CDR3: TGTGCCGTCGACAGGGAAGATCAGCCCCAGCATTTT.

The rearrangement joins TRBV11-1 to TRBJ2-3; maybe TRBD2 (6 bases). Germline assignment: CDR1 SGHAT and CDR2 FQDESV (reference sequence). Trimming removed 1 base at V and 2 bases at J, with 13 bases between. CDR3 length equals 16 residues. CDR3 protein: CASSLGLASDTDTQYF. CDR3 in DNA: TGTGCCAGCAGCTTAGGTCTTGCTAGCGACACAGATACGCAGTATTTT.

The rearrangement joins TRBV5-1 to TRBJ1-1; 9 bases line up with TRBD1. Trimming at V came to 5 bases and at J to 5 bases, leaving 4 bases not matched to a gene. The CDR3 runs 13 residues. Per the germline V gene, CDR1 is SGHRS and CDR2 is YFSETQ. The CDR3 loop reads CASRSGTGTEAFF. Written as DNA, the CDR3 is TGCGCCAGCAGATCCGGGACAGGGACTGAAGCTTTCTTT.

The rearrangement uses TRBV5-6 and TRBJ1-1; D remains unclear. Germline-derived CDR1 and CDR2 are SGHDT and YYEEEE. The CDR3 is made up of 14 amino acids. With 4 bases removed from V and 3 bases from J, the gap between germline ends came to 13 bases. The CDR3 nucleotides are TGTGCCAGCAGCCTATCTCTTCATTACACTGAAGCTTTCTTT. Its protein product is CASSLSLHYTEAFF.

The V call is TRBV28, the J call TRBJ1-5; 7 bases align to TRBD1. CDR1 is MDHEN and CDR2 is SYDVKM in the germline V gene. V lost 8 bases and J lost 5; bases outside the gene matches: 6. CDR3 size: 13 residues. The CDR3 bases are TGTGCCAGCCGACAGGGATCTTATCAGCCCCAGCATTTT. It encodes CASRQGSYQPQHF.